The clone carrying this T cell receptor beta chain was counted a few times. V was trimmed by 0 bases and J by 2 bases, leaving 11 bases between them. The V gene's germline CDR1 is SQVTM and CDR2 ANQGSEA. The CDR3 length is 15 residues. This entry belongs to a study of T cell changes during pregnancy in multiple sclerosis. Clones were sequenced by immunoSEQ multiplex PCR, and TCRdb holds only the in-frame ones, with some missing. The sample contains approximately 53,000 clones, around 92% of which appear only once. This TCR was recovered from a female donor with multiple sclerosis, enrolled in a pregnancy study. The chain links TRBV29-1 to TRBJ1-3; D is unresolved. Here the sequenced sample was CD4+ T cells from peripheral blood mononuclear cells, taken in the third trimester of pregnancy. As DNA, the CDR3 is TGCAGCGTTGAAGATCCGTTTACAGCTGGAAACACCATATATTTT. Amino acid sequence: CSVEDPFTAGNTIYF.